The 29 T cell receptor beta chains reported below all come from one sample, sequenced in a study of blood T cell repertoires in COVID-19. TCRdb's copy holds only in-frame clones and misses some; the assay was immunoSEQ multiplex PCR. The sample consists of some 530,000 clones, around nine tenths of them appearing once. The specimen sequenced was PBMCs or T cells enriched from blood (not recorded which). These receptors were obtained from a woman aged 55-70 years who had recovered from COVID-19.

V usage is TRBV4-1 and J usage is TRBJ1-2; D is possibly TRBD1 (5 bases). V lost 4 bases to trimming and J lost 4 bases, with 13 bases between them. CDR3 length equals 14 residues. Germline V gene lookup returns CDR1 MGHRA and CDR2 YSYEKL. The CDR3 sequence: CASSRTGEAYGYTF. The CDR3 coding sequence is TGCGCCAGCAGCCGAACGGGGGAGGCCTATGGCTACACCTTC.

The chain has TRBV24-1 and TRBJ2-5; the D gene is possibly TRBD2 (7 bases). The CDR3 contains 15 residues. Trimming shortened V by 4 bases and J by 5 bases, and 16 bases separated the two germline ends. Per the germline V gene, CDR1 is KGHDR and CDR2 is SFDVKD. The CDR3 spells CATSEARGAWETQYF. The CDR3, as DNA: TGTGCCACCAGTGAGGCTCGGGGGGCTTGGGAGACCCAGTACTTC.

This rearrangement joins TRBV29-1 to TRBJ1-1; TRBD1 might be the D (6 bases). The germline V gene encodes CDR1 SQVTM and CDR2 ANQGSEA. V dropped 4 bases and J dropped 6 bases, with 18 bases sitting between them. This CDR3 has 14 residues. For the CDR3, the DNA is TGCAGCGTTGGACAGGACCCCTGGCGAGCTGAAGCTTTCTTT. It encodes CSVGQDPWRAEAFF.

V usage is TRBV6-1 and J usage is TRBJ1-5; tentative D call: TRBD1 (6 bases). CDR3 size: 16 residues. CDR1 MNHNS and CDR2 SASEGT come from the germline V gene. Trimming removed 4 bases at V and 3 bases at J, with 16 bases between. CDR3 protein: CASSALGGALNQPQHF. The CDR3 nucleotides read TGTGCCAGCAGTGCCCTCGGGGGGGCCCTCAATCAGCCCCAGCATTTT.

The J gene is TRBJ1-2, the V gene TRBV10-1; 9 nucleotides match TRBD1. The CDR3 runs 12 residues. Germline V gene lookup returns CDR1 WNHNN and CDR2 SYGVQD (reference sequence). V gave up 8 bases and J gave up 6 bases; unmatched junction bases: 4. The CDR3 here is CASRTGVDGYTF. The CDR3 bases are TGCGCCAGCCGGACAGGGGTTGATGGCTACACCTTC.

J is TRBJ1-2 and V is TRBV6-1; TRBD1 is a possible D gene (5 bases). Deletions cut 7 bases from V and 8 bases from J, with 14 bases between. CDR3 length equals 12 residues. Germline V gene lookup returns CDR1 MNHNS and CDR2 SASEGT. The CDR3, as DNA: TGTGCCAGCACCCAAGGGGTGGGGGGCTACACCTTC. The encoded protein is CASTQGVGGYTF.

The chain joins TRBV28 to TRBJ2-5; TRBD2 agrees at 11 bases. The CDR3 covers 15 residues. Germline lookup yields CDR1 MDHEN and CDR2 SYDVKM. Germline trimming cut 7 bases from V and 3 bases from J; bases unmatched to any gene: 7. The CDR3 loop reads CASKSGLAGKETQYF. CDR3 DNA: TGTGCCAGCAAAAGTGGACTAGCGGGTAAAGAGACCCAGTACTTC.

This clone was detected once. The J gene is TRBJ1-2, the V gene TRBV27, with D perhaps matching TRBD1 (5 bases). CDR1 is MNHEY and CDR2 is SMNVEV in the germline V gene (reference sequence). This CDR3 comprises 15 residues. Trimming pared 6 bases from V and 0 bases from J, leaving 14 bases between. The CDR3 spells CASRLQGAANYGYTF. In DNA, the CDR3 is TGTGCCAGCAGATTGCAGGGCGCGGCTAACTATGGCTACACCTTC.

The chain links TRBV4-1 to TRBJ2-2, with 12 bases lining up with TRBD2. Trimming cost V 2 bases and J 2 bases; bases outside gene matches: 6. CDR3 length equals 18 residues. From germline, CDR1 is MGHRA and CDR2 YSYEKL. CDR3 sequence reads: CASSQSLLAGGNTGELFF. DNA of the CDR3: TGCGCCAGCAGCCAAAGCTTACTAGCGGGGGGAAACACCGGGGAGCTGTTTTTT.

The chain has TRBV7-2 and TRBJ2-7; 7 nucleotides match TRBD1. With 1 base clipped from V and 4 bases from J, the junction kept 7 bases outside the gene matches. There are 15 residues in the CDR3. Germline CDR1 and CDR2: SGHTA and FQGNSA. CDR3 nucleotides: TGTGCCAGCAGCTTAGTAGGGCCAGGGGGTTACGAGCAGTACTTC. Protein sequence: CASSLVGPGGYEQYF. Together with reference TRBV7-2 and TRBJ2-7, the CDR3 gives the full variable domain: GAGVSQSPSNKVTEKGKDVELRCDPISGHTALYWYRQSLGQGLEFLIYFQGNSAPDKSGLPSDRFSAERTGGSVSTLTIQRTQQEDSAVYLCASSLVGPGGYEQYFGPGTRLTVT.

The chain carries TRBV6-1 and TRBJ1-2; D is perhaps TRBD1 (5 bases). Germline-derived CDR1 and CDR2 are MNHNS and SASEGT. Trimming removed 3 bases from V and 6 bases from J, with 8 bases in between. This CDR3 comprises 12 residues. The CDR3 loop is CASSETVNGYTF. The DNA for the CDR3 is TGTGCCAGCAGTGAGACAGTGAATGGCTACACCTTC.

V is TRBV10-2 and J is TRBJ2-2; tentative D call: TRBD2 (5 bases). Between the trimmed V and J ends, which lost 2 bases and 4 bases, there was a span of 11 bases. Per the germline V gene, CDR1 is WSHSY and CDR2 is SAAADI. The CDR3 spans 15 residues. Here the CDR3 reads CASSERRDLTGELFF. The CDR3 DNA is TGCGCCAGCAGTGAGAGACGGGATCTCACCGGGGAGCTGTTTTTT.

The chain joins TRBV5-6 to TRBJ2-7, with D possibly being TRBD2 (6 bases). Trimming removed 4 bases from V and 6 bases from J, with 14 bases in between. This CDR3 has 13 amino acids. CDR1 SGHDT and CDR2 YYEEEE come from the germline V gene. CDR3 bases: TGTGCCAGCAGCCATTCGGGACTCTCCGAGCAGTACGTC. Its protein product is CASSHSGLSEQYV.

The J gene is TRBJ2-2, the V gene TRBV9; tentatively, D is TRBD1 (6 bases). Trimming removed 3 bases from V and 2 bases from J, with 17 bases in between. Germline CDR1 and CDR2: SGDLS and YYNGEE. The CDR3 has 17 residues. In DNA, the CDR3 is TGTGCCAGCAGCGAAACCCCGGGGACACTAAACACCGGGGAGCTGTTTTTT. Translation: CASSETPGTLNTGELFF.

This clone has just a few counts. This chain uses TRBV24-1 with TRBJ2-2; 7 nucleotides line up with TRBD1. The V gene's germline CDR1 is KGHDR and CDR2 SFDVKD. The CDR3 runs 15 residues. The J segment lost 8 bases and the V segment lost 0 bases, leaving 5 bases of the junction unmatched. For the CDR3, the DNA is TGTGCCACCAGTGATTTGCAGGGGGTCGGAGGGGAGCTGTTTTTT. It yields the protein CATSDLQGVGGELFF.

This chain's CDR3 is CASGQGAGYTF. Written as DNA, the CDR3 is TGTGCCAGCGGACAGGGCGCTGGCTACACCTTC. The chain employs TRBV2 and TRBJ1-2, with 8 bases aligning to TRBD1. The CDR3 loop spans 11 amino acids. Germline V gives CDR1 SNHLY, CDR2 FYNNEI. The junction had 3 bases not matched to a gene; V was cut back by 8 bases and J by 7 bases.

The CDR3 loop is CASSFRGMGYEQYV. The CDR3, as DNA: TGTGCCAGCAGCTTCCGGGGGATGGGTTACGAGCAGTACGTC. J is TRBJ2-7 and V is TRBV5-6; D may be TRBD2 (6 bases). CDR1 and CDR2 from the germline V gene are SGHDT and YYEEEE. The CDR3 contains 14 residues. The V end lost 2 bases, the J end lost 4 bases, and 13 bases lay between the germline ends.

CDR3 amino acids: CASSASTGTGGDGQYV. The CDR3 nucleotides read TGTGCCAGCAGCGCTTCAACCGGGACAGGGGGCGACGGGCAGTACGTC. This rearrangement joins TRBV9 to TRBJ2-7, with 12 positions matching TRBD1. The V gene end was trimmed by 3 bases and the J gene end by 9 bases; junction bases not matched to a gene: 13. The CDR3 is 16 amino acids. Germline CDR1 reads SGDLS; CDR2 reads YYNGEE.

CDR3 amino acids: CASSLGPGKEQYV. The CDR3 DNA reads TGTGCCAGCAGCTTAGGGCCAGGCAAAGAGCAGTACGTC. The chain links TRBV7-8 to TRBJ2-7; no clear D. The CDR3 is made up of 13 amino acids. Trimming shortened V by 1 base and J by 7 bases, and 11 bases separated the two germline ends. Germline V gene sequence: CDR1 SGHVS, CDR2 FQNEAQ.

The chain combines TRBV19 with TRBJ1-4; 8 bases are a match to TRBD1. The CDR3 has 14 amino acids. J lost 7 bases, V lost 7 bases, and 8 bases had no gene match. Looked up from germline, CDR1 is LNHDA and CDR2 is SQIVND (reference sequence). The CDR3 is CASNNRGMGEKLFF. The CDR3 region has the DNA TGTGCCAGTAACAACAGGGGGATGGGTGAAAAACTGTTTTTT.

The chain uses TRBV2 and TRBJ1-5; 9 bases fit TRBD1. Germline assignment: CDR1 SNHLY and CDR2 FYNNEI. CDR3 length: 16 amino acids. Trimming removed 3 bases from V and 2 bases from J; junction bases left unmatched: 5. CDR3 in amino acids: CASSDRDRVGNQPQHF. The DNA of the CDR3 is TGTGCCAGCAGTGATAGGGACAGGGTTGGCAATCAGCCCCAGCATTTT.

J is TRBJ2-6 and V is TRBV3-1 (or the pseudogene TRBV3-2); 9 bases fit TRBD2. From germline, CDR1 is LGHDT and CDR2 YNNKEL (reference sequence). This CDR3 contains 16 residues. The V gene end was trimmed by 3 bases and the J gene end by 1 base; junction bases not matched to a gene: 1. CDR3 sequence reads: CASSHLAGSGANVLTF. In nucleotides, the CDR3 is TGTGCCAGCAGCCACCTAGCGGGGTCTGGGGCCAACGTCCTGACTTTC.

This chain uses TRBV2 with TRBJ2-1; D is possibly TRBD1 (6 bases). V shed 10 bases and J shed 10 bases, with 17 bases lying between them. The V gene's germline CDR1 is SNHLY and CDR2 FYNNEI. The CDR3 is made up of 12 amino acids. As DNA, the CDR3 is TGTGCCATCGTGGACAGTAAAGCGGAGCAGTTCTTC. It codes for CAIVDSKAEQFF.

The chain uses TRBV4-1 and TRBJ1-4, with D possibly TRBD1 on 5 matching bases. CDR1 and CDR2 from the germline V gene are MGHRA and YSYEKL. The V and J ends lost 0 bases and 8 bases respectively, with 16 bases between them. CDR3 length: 16 residues. CDR3 in DNA: TGCGCCAGCAGCCAAGAACGGGCGGGGGGGTCGGAAAAACTGTTTTTT. Translated: CASSQERAGGSEKLFF.

The V gene is TRBV7-9, the J gene TRBJ1-2; no reliable D call. CDR1 and CDR2 from the germline V gene are SEHNR and FQNEAQ (reference sequence). V lost 1 base to trimming and J lost 10 bases, with 13 bases between them. The CDR3 is 13 amino acids. CDR3 in amino acids: CASSLDSYMDYTF. The CDR3 coding sequence is TGTGCCAGCAGCTTAGACAGTTATATGGACTACACCTTC. The entire variable domain, with the rest obtained from reference TRBV7-9 and TRBJ1-2, is as follows: DTGVSQNPRHKITKRGQNVTFRCDPISEHNRLYWYRQTLGQGPEFLTYFQNEAQLEKSRLLSDRFSAERPKGSFSTLEIQRTEQGDSAMYLCASSLDSYMDYTFGSGTRLTVV.

The chain joins TRBV27 to TRBJ2-7; D remains ambiguous. Germline CDR1 reads MNHEY; CDR2 reads SMNVEV (reference sequence). Trimming cost V 0 bases and J 0 bases, with 12 bases left between them. This CDR3 is 16 amino acids long. CDR3 bases: TGTGCCAGCAGTTTATCAGGCGCAGGCAGCTCCTACGAGCAGTACGTC. Encoded protein: CASSLSGAGSSYEQYV.

Details on this clone: The same CDR3 is also encoded by other DNA sequences in this sample. The chain employs TRBV19 and TRBJ2-7, with unresolved D. CDR3 size: 13 residues. Per germline, CDR1 LNHDA and CDR2 SQIVND (reference sequence). With 5 bases removed from V and 0 bases from J, the gap between germline ends came to 8 bases. The CDR3 DNA reads as TGTGCCAGTAGTCCCGGGTCCTCCTACGAGCAGTACTTC. Protein product: CASSPGSSYEQYF. Using reference TRBV19 and TRBJ2-7 for the parts outside the CDR3, the full variable domain is DGGITQSPKYLFRKEGQNVTLSCEQNLNHDAMYWYRQDPGQGLRLIYYSQIVNDFQKGDIAEGYSVSREKKESFPLTVTSAQKNPTAFYLCASSPGSSYEQYFGPGTRLTVT.

This clone was recorded once. The chain has TRBV6-1 and TRBJ2-5, with 8 bases matching TRBD2. Germline-derived CDR1 and CDR2 are MNHNS and SASEGT. The CDR3 length is 16 residues. V lost 3 bases, J lost 5 bases, and 11 bases stayed unmatched. The CDR3 DNA sequence: TGTGCCAGCAGTGAGGCCGGGGGGGCAATTCGGGAGACCCAGTACTTC. Amino acids: CASSEAGGAIRETQYF.

A single count supports this clone. The chain employs TRBV5-8 and TRBJ1-2; D might be TRBD1 (6 bases). V dropped 2 bases and J dropped 4 bases, with 9 bases sitting between them. CDR1 is SGHTS and CDR2 is YDEGEE in the germline V gene. The CDR3 extends over 13 amino acids. CDR3 DNA: TGTGCCAGCAGCTTCGGGACAATCTATGGCTACACCTTC. It yields the protein CASSFGTIYGYTF.